This TCR beta chain was found in a study of early T cells in non-severe SARS-CoV-2 infection. Study-level background: Unpaired chains resulted from sequencing bulk RNA of unsorted whole blood. Study results and limitations: CD4 and private specificities were missed by VDJdb matching, which favored anti-spike CD8 responses.

Concerning this clonotype: No antigen is known for it.

Individual cDNA molecules were tagged with unique molecular identifiers, the study reported. TCRdb ran MiXCR on the 5' RACE reads and lists one entry per CDR3 protein. The sample lists tens of thousands of distinct CDR3 sequences; approximately 12% were seen once. The CDR3 spans 15 residues. V dropped 4 bases and J dropped 0 bases, with 7 bases sitting between them. CDR1 and CDR2 (germline): ENHRY, SYGVKD. This TCR came from an adult who was a healthcare worker with PCR-confirmed SARS-CoV-2 infection or an uninfected control (not recorded which). The J gene is TRBJ2-6, the V gene TRBV10-3; D is unclear. Specimen: whole blood. The CDR3 is CAISGTSSGANVLTF. CDR3 DNA: TGTGCCATCAGTGGAACGAGCTCTGGGGCCAACGTCCTGACTTTC.